This is a list of T cell receptor beta chains from one sample in a study of T cells after yellow fever vaccination. TCRdb re-called the 5' RACE reads through MiXCR, storing one row per CDR3 protein. Here the sample spans 250,000 or so distinct CDR3 sequences, more than 3.5% being singletons. The source material was PBMCs, sampled 15 days after the yellow fever booster vaccination. These receptors all stem from a man aged 18 to 30 who received the YFV17D yellow fever vaccine. CDR3s include the opening cysteine and the closing phenylalanine or tryptophan. A D gene is named only where the DNA matches it firmly. For some rows the clone size is stated as once, few or many, or as a class when expanded; others skip it.

abundance	v_gene	j_gene	d_gene	CDR3aa	CDR3nt
many	TRBV4-3	TRBJ1-2	NA	CASSQLDAGIGYGYTF	TGCGCCAGCAGCCAACTTGACGCAGGGATAGGCTATGGCTACACCTTC
many	TRBV29-1	TRBJ1-2	NA	CSVEDPRTYGYTF	TGCAGCGTTGAAGATCCCCGGACGTATGGCTACACCTTC
many	TRBV7-3	TRBJ2-5	TRBD2	CASSPTGGAGETQYF	TGTGCCAGCAGCCCTACCGGGGGGGCCGGAGAGACCCAGTACTTC
NA	TRBV12-3/TRBV12-4	TRBJ2-3	TRBD1	CASSSGGQGAIDTQYF	TGTGCCAGCAGTTCCGGGGGACAGGGGGCTATAGATACGCAGTATTTT
many	TRBV2	TRBJ1-5	TRBD1	CASSGTGGDQPQHF	TGTGCCAGCTCCGGGACAGGGGGCGATCAGCCCCAGCATTTT
many	TRBV29-1	TRBJ2-1	NA	CSVPNGRGLPSSYNEQFF	TGCAGCGTGCCTAACGGCAGGGGTCTTCCGAGCTCCTACAATGAGCAGTTCTTC
many	TRBV5-1	TRBJ2-1	TRBD1	CASSSGTGAYNEQFF	TGCGCCAGCAGCTCCGGGACAGGGGCCTACAATGAGCAGTTCTTC
many	TRBV4-3	TRBJ1-6	NA	CASSQDRKGPSLHF	TGCGCCAGCAGCCAAGATCGAAAGGGTCCATCCCTCCACTTT
many	TRBV24-1	TRBJ2-3	TRBD1	CATSEIGTGTTDTQYF	TGTGCCACCAGTGAAATCGGGACAGGAACTACAGATACGCAGTATTTT
many	TRBV7-2	TRBJ2-5	TRBD1	CASSLGGQGGQETQYF	TGTGCCAGCAGCTTAGGGGGACAGGGGGGGCAAGAGACCCAGTACTTC
many	TRBV3-1	TRBJ1-5	NA	CASSQDRGGDQPQHF	TGTGCCAGCAGCCAAGATCGGGGAGGGGACCAGCCCCAGCATTTT
many	TRBV3-1	TRBJ2-4	NA	CASSPSGVAKNIQYF	TGTGCCAGCAGCCCGTCGGGGGTAGCCAAAAACATTCAGTACTTC
many	TRBV10-2	TRBJ2-1	TRBD1	CAFSRDRGNEQFF	TGCGCCTTTTCGCGGGACAGGGGTAATGAGCAGTTCTTC
few	TRBV6-5	TRBJ2-7	TRBD2	CASSSPKTSGGLEQYF	TGTGCCAGCAGTTCCCCCAAGACTAGCGGGGGGCTGGAGCAGTACTTC
few	TRBV20-1	TRBJ1-1	NA	CSARAGAGNTEAFF	TGCAGTGCTAGAGCCGGCGCGGGCAACACTGAAGCTTTCTTT
many	TRBV5-5	TRBJ2-7	NA	CASSLAVRGYEQYF	TGTGCCAGCAGCTTGGCAGTTAGGGGCTACGAGCAGTACTTC
many	TRBV6-2/TRBV6-3	TRBJ2-1	NA	CASSSSLTGYNEQFF	NA
many	TRBV6-6	TRBJ2-3	NA	CASKDAGVSTDTQYF	TGTGCCAGCAAGGACGCCGGGGTTAGCACAGATACGCAGTATTTT
many	TRBV5-1	TRBJ2-6	NA	CASSPRLGSSGANVLTF	TGCGCCAGCAGCCCTAGGTTGGGTTCCTCTGGGGCCAACGTCCTGACTTTC
many	TRBV6-5	TRBJ2-7	TRBD2	CASSYGAGLANYEQYF	TGTGCCAGCAGTTATGGGGCGGGACTAGCGAACTACGAGCAGTACTTC
many	TRBV2	TRBJ2-5	TRBD1	CASNNRGETQYF	TGTGCCAGCAACAACAGGGGAGAGACCCAGTACTTC
many	TRBV4-1	TRBJ1-6	NA	CASRGRASSYNSPLHF	TGCGCCAGCAGGGGCCGGGCAAGCTCCTATAATTCACCCCTCCACTTT
many	TRBV7-9	TRBJ1-1	NA	CASSPLHTPGNTEAFF	TGTGCCAGCAGCCCACTACACACCCCGGGGAACACTGAAGCTTTCTTT
many	TRBV18	TRBJ1-5	NA	CASSPMGDRNQPQHF	TGTGCCAGCTCACCAATGGGGGACCGCAATCAGCCCCAGCATTTT
many	TRBV7-6	TRBJ1-1	TRBD1	CASSLGDPTGTLAFF	TGTGCCAGCAGCTTAGGGGACCCGACAGGGACATTAGCTTTCTTT
many	TRBV7-9	TRBJ1-1	NA	CASSAGWGDNTEAFF	TGTGCCAGCAGCGCGGGGTGGGGCGACAACACTGAAGCTTTCTTT
few	TRBV5-1	TRBJ1-1	NA	CASSLGDSLNTEAFF	TGCGCCAGCAGCTTAGGCGACAGTCTGAACACTGAAGCTTTCTTT